This T cell receptor (beta chain) was found in a study of cytomegalovirus exposure and HLA in healthy donors. At the level of the study: The Caucasian-associated ancestry cluster contained about four fifths of the approximately 400 genotyped donors. Study findings and constraints: Most subjects had HLA-A and HLA-B alleles reportedly predicted accurately by TCR beta sequences. Whilst most TCR sequences proved rare, a subset of public TCRs occurred across many donors.

On this clone: Its antigen is not identified.

The germline V gene has CDR1 SEHNR and CDR2 FQNEAQ (reference sequence). V gave up 5 bases and J gave up 3 bases, with 10 bases separating them. The CDR3 is 14 amino acids. The PCR was carried out with 60 Vbeta primers and 13 Jbeta primers. Produced via immunoSEQ multiplex PCR; TCRdb's table is partial and in-frame only. The sample shows hundreds of thousands of clones, approximately 70% of them seen only once. This chain links TRBV7-9 with TRBJ1-4, with D maybe TRBD1 (5 bases). This sequence was found in a man aged 35-49 years in good health and CMV-seropositive. Sequenced material: PBMCs. CDR3 sequence: CASSPFRANEKLFF. Here the CDR3 DNA reads TGTGCCAGCAGCCCCTTCAGGGCTAATGAAAAACTGTTTTTT.